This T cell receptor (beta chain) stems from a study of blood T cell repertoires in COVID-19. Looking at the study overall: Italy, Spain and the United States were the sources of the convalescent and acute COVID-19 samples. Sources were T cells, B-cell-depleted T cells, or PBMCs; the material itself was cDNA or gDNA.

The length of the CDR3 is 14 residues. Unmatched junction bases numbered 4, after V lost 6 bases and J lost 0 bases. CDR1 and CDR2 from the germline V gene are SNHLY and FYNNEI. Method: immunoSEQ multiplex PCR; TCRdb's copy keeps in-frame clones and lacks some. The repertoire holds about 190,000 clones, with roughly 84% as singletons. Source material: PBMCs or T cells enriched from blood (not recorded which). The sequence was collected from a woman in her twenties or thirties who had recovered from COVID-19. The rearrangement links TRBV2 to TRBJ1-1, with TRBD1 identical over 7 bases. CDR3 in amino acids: CASSDRAVNTEAFF. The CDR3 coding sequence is TGTGCCAGCAGCGACAGGGCTGTGAACACTGAAGCTTTCTTT.